These 32 T cell receptor beta chains came from one sample sequenced in a study of T cells in localized non-small cell lung cancer (dated by TCRdb to the early 2020s). The receptor library was made with the immunoSEQ multiplex PCR assay. Imported from immuneACCESS, the table was reduced by TCRdb to in-frame sequences with V and J called. These copies leave out some clones; in studies compared against another copy, an unresolved V gene accounts for under half, and the cause of the remainder is not known. In this sample the table shows around 41,000 clones, about 88% of which occur a single time. The top ten hold about 6.6% of the sample. Here the sequenced sample was peripheral blood, taken before any cancer treatment. These receptors were taken from a woman aged 18 to 55 with stage III lung adenocarcinoma.

The rearrangement links TRBV5-1 to TRBJ1-1, with TRBD1 matching 7 bases. V dropped 4 bases and J dropped 4; count of bases not matched to a gene: 10. Germline loops: CDR1 SGHRS, CDR2 YFSETQ. The CDR3 totals 15 residues. CDR3 residues: CASSTQGEEGTEAFF. The CDR3 region has the DNA TGCGCCAGCAGCACGCAGGGGGAGGAGGGCACTGAAGCTTTCTTT.

In its sample, this clone was seen a few times. The rearrangement links TRBV6-5 to TRBJ1-1; 7 bases match TRBD1. V dropped 4 bases and J dropped 11; count of bases not matched to a gene: 7. The CDR3 has 12 residues. In germline, CDR1 is MNHEY, CDR2 SVGAGI. CDR3 amino acids: CASSSQGGVAFF. The CDR3 nucleotides are TGTGCCAGCAGTTCCCAGGGGGGGGTGGCTTTCTTT.

The CDR3: CASSQGAYNSPLHF. The CDR3 nucleotides are TGTGCCAGCAGCCAAGGCGCCTATAATTCACCCCTCCACTTT. The rearrangement uses TRBV14 and TRBJ1-6; the D is unclear. Trimming stripped 1 base from V and 2 bases from J, with 3 bases between. The CDR3 has 14 amino acids. CDR1 and CDR2 from the germline V gene are SGHDN and FVKESK. The full variable domain, completed using reference TRBV14 and TRBJ1-6, is EAGVTQFPSHSVIEKGQTVTLRCDPISGHDNLYWYRRVMGKEIKFLLHFVKESKQDESGMPNNRFLAERTGGTYSTLKVQPAELEDSGVYFCASSQGAYNSPLHFGNGTRLTVT.

By sample share, this clone is medium-sized (0.01 to 0.1%). The chain joins TRBV29-1 to TRBJ1-1; no clear D gene. Trimming pared 0 bases from V and 1 base from J, leaving 9 bases between. CDR1 and CDR2 from the germline V gene are SQVTM and ANQGSEA. The CDR3 has 14 residues. This CDR3 reads CSVEEGWENTEAFF. CDR3 in DNA: TGCAGCGTTGAAGAGGGCTGGGAGAACACTGAAGCTTTCTTT. Using reference TRBV29-1 and TRBJ1-1 for the parts outside the CDR3, the full variable domain is SAVISQKPSRDICQRGTSLTIQCQVDSQVTMMFWYRQQPGQSLTLIATANQGSEATYESGFVIDKFPISRPNLTFSTLTVSNMSPEDSSIYLCSVEEGWENTEAFFGQGTRLTVV.

This clone came up a few times. The rearrangement joins TRBV9 to TRBJ1-4, with D unresolved. The CDR3 runs to 14 residues. Germline loops: CDR1 SGDLS, CDR2 YYNGEE. V shed 0 bases and J shed 3 bases, with 6 bases lying between them. The CDR3 DNA reads TGTGCCAGCAGCGTAGGGGTGGCTAATGAAAAACTGTTTTTT. Its translation is CASSVGVANEKLFF.

This chain links TRBV15 with TRBJ2-5; 9 bases are a match to TRBD2. V lost 4 bases and J lost 2; bases outside the gene matches: 5. The CDR3 has 15 amino acids. Germline V gene lookup returns CDR1 LNHNV and CDR2 YYDKDF (reference sequence). In DNA, the CDR3 is TGTGCCACCAGCATGCGGGGGGGAGGGCAAGAGACCCAGTACTTC. Translation gives CATSMRGGGQETQYF.

This clone has just one count. The chain joins TRBV19 to TRBJ2-5; possibly TRBD2 for D (6 bases). Per germline, CDR1 LNHDA and CDR2 SQIVND (reference sequence). This CDR3 has 14 amino acids. V shed 3 bases and J shed 1 base, with 9 bases lying between them. CDR3 protein: CASSIGGGQETQYF. Here the CDR3 DNA reads TGTGCCAGTAGTATCGGGGGAGGCCAAGAGACCCAGTACTTC.

The CDR3 sequence: CASSPVRQGQPQHF. As DNA, the CDR3 is TGTGCCAGCTCCCCTGTCCGGCAAGGACAGCCCCAGCATTTT. V is TRBV18 and J is TRBJ1-5; D unresolved. This CDR3 contains 14 residues. V was trimmed by 6 bases and J by 7 bases, leaving 16 bases between them. The V gene's germline CDR1 is KGHSH and CDR2 LQKENI.

The V gene is TRBV18, the J gene TRBJ2-5; D is undetermined. With 6 bases removed from V and 1 base from J, the gap between germline ends came to 9 bases. Germline V gives CDR1 KGHSH, CDR2 LQKENI. CDR3 length: 13 residues. Written as DNA, the CDR3 is TGTGCCAGCTCCCCCGCGCCCCAAGAGACCCAGTACTTC. It yields the protein CASSPAPQETQYF. The full variable domain, rest sourced from reference TRBV18 and TRBJ2-5, is NAGVMQNPRHLVRRRGQEARLRCSPMKGHSHVYWYRQLPEEGLKFMVYLQKENIIDESGMPKERFSAEFPKEGPSILRIQQVVRGDSAAYFCASSPAPQETQYFGPGTRLLVL.

This chain joins TRBV11-2 and TRBJ2-1; 8 bases line up with TRBD2. Germline assignment: CDR1 SGHAT and CDR2 FQNNGV. This CDR3 is 17 amino acids long. Trimming took 1 base from V and 8 from J; bases not matched to a gene: 13. DNA for the CDR3: TGTGCCAGCAGCTTAGGAAAAACGGGGGGGCCATATGATGAGCAGTTCTTC. It is translated as CASSLGKTGGPYDEQFF.

The table lists this clone with a few counts. The gene calls are TRBV28 and TRBJ1-5; possibly TRBD1 for D (6 bases). Germline values: CDR1 MDHEN, CDR2 SYDVKM. V gave up 2 bases and J gave up 4 bases, with 9 bases separating them. CDR3 length: 14 residues. Here the CDR3 DNA reads TGTGCCAGCAGTTTACTAGGGGGAAATCAGCCCCAGCATTTT. Translation gives CASSLLGGNQPQHF.

This sequence joins TRBV15 and TRBJ2-4; TRBD1 matches 8 bases. The CDR3 has 17 residues. Germline CDR1 is LNHNV and CDR2 is YYDKDF (reference sequence). Trimming removed 0 bases from V and 0 bases from J; junction bases left unmatched: 4. CDR3 region: CATSRERTGLAKNIQYF. The DNA of the CDR3 is TGTGCCACCAGCAGAGAAAGGACAGGGCTAGCCAAAAACATTCAGTACTTC.

The chain recombines TRBV2 with TRBJ2-3, with 12 bases matching TRBD1. This CDR3 is built from 15 residues. V gave up 6 bases and J gave up 3 bases; unmatched junction bases: 4. Per the germline V gene, CDR1 is SNHLY and CDR2 is FYNNEI. The CDR3 region is CASRGGQGATDTQYF. The CDR3 DNA is TGTGCCAGCAGGGGGGGACAGGGGGCGACAGATACGCAGTATTTT.

The rearrangement joins TRBV6-5 to TRBJ1-1; D remains ambiguous. The germline V gene has CDR1 MNHEY and CDR2 SVGAGI. This CDR3 has 15 amino acids. The V end was cut by 0 bases, the J end by 2 bases, with 10 bases between. DNA of the CDR3: TGTGCCAGCAGTTACTCGAGGCAGGTTAACACTGAAGCTTTCTTT. Protein: CASSYSRQVNTEAFF.

In the case of this clone: Distinct nucleotide sequences in the sample also encode this CDR3. This sequence joins TRBV7-9 and TRBJ1-5; no clear D. The CDR3 totals 12 residues. The germline V gene encodes CDR1 SEHNR and CDR2 FQNEAQ (reference sequence). V was clipped by 1 base and J by 6 bases, with 4 bases between them. CDR3 in amino acids: CASSLDPQPQHF. DNA of the CDR3: TGTGCCAGCAGCTTAGACCCTCAGCCCCAGCATTTT. Full variable domain (remainder filled in from reference TRBV7-9 and TRBJ1-5): DTGVSQNPRHKITKRGQNVTFRCDPISEHNRLYWYRQTLGQGPEFLTYFQNEAQLEKSRLLSDRFSAERPKGSFSTLEIQRTEQGDSAMYLCASSLDPQPQHFGDGTRLSIL.

This rearrangement joins TRBV19 to TRBJ1-1, with 12 bases that match TRBD1. Germline V gene sequence: CDR1 LNHDA, CDR2 SQIVND (reference sequence). The V gene end was trimmed by 8 bases and the J gene end by 10 bases; junction bases not matched to a gene: 11. The CDR3 consists of 14 residues. The CDR3 loop reads CASGLGQGATGAFF. Written as DNA, the CDR3 is TGTGCCAGTGGACTGGGACAGGGGGCTACAGGAGCTTTCTTT. Using reference TRBV19 and TRBJ1-1 for the parts outside the CDR3, the full variable domain is DGGITQSPKYLFRKEGQNVTLSCEQNLNHDAMYWYRQDPGQGLRLIYYSQIVNDFQKGDIAEGYSVSREKKESFPLTVTSAQKNPTAFYLCASGLGQGATGAFFGQGTRLTVV.

This chain links TRBV9 with TRBJ2-5; perhaps TRBD2 as D (5 bases). V was cut by 0 bases and J by 4 bases, with 10 bases left in between. This CDR3 is built from 14 residues. CDR1 and CDR2 from the germline V gene are SGDLS and YYNGEE. CDR3 region: CASSVGVGRETQYF. Written as DNA, the CDR3 is TGTGCCAGCAGCGTAGGGGTTGGGAGAGAGACCCAGTACTTC.

In this sample, this clone turned up once. The chain employs TRBV30 and TRBJ2-2, with 11 bases fitting TRBD1. The CDR3 covers 14 residues. After removal of 4 bases from V and 6 bases from J, the junction contained 4 bases not matched to a gene. Germline V gene lookup returns CDR1 GTSNPN and CDR2 SVGIG (reference sequence). CDR3 nucleotides: TGTGCCTGGAACTCGGGACAGGGGGCCGGGGAGCTGTTTTTT. Translating it yields CAWNSGQGAGELFF. The full variable domain, rest sourced from reference TRBV30 and TRBJ2-2, is SQTIHQWPATLVQPVGSPLSLECTVEGTSNPNLYWYRQAAGRGLQLLFYSVGIGQISSEVPQNLSASRPQDRQFILSSKKLLLSDSGFYLCAWNSGQGAGELFFGEGSRLTVL.

This rearrangement joins TRBV11-2 to TRBJ1-6, with a tentative D call TRBD1 (6 bases). The germline V gene encodes CDR1 SGHAT and CDR2 FQNNGV. Trimming left V 1 base short and J 8 bases short, with 12 bases between. The CDR3 is made up of 15 amino acids. The chain's CDR3 is CASSLGQVNHSPLHF. CDR3 coding DNA: TGTGCCAGCAGCTTAGGACAGGTTAATCATTCACCCCTCCACTTT.

The J gene is TRBJ2-7, the V gene TRBV6-5; D ambiguous. In germline, CDR1 is MNHEY, CDR2 SVGAGI. V was pared by 7 bases and J by 3 bases, with 13 bases between. CDR3 size: 13 residues. CDR3 nucleotides: TGTGCCAGCACCATAACGGGTGGCTACGAGCAGTACTTC. Translated: CASTITGGYEQYF.

V gene TRBV6-1 combines with J gene TRBJ2-1, with D tentatively TRBD2 (5 bases). The V end was cut by 3 bases, the J end by 5 bases, with 11 bases between. This CDR3 contains 14 residues. Germline loops: CDR1 MNHNS, CDR2 SASEGT. In nucleotides, the CDR3 is TGTGCCAGCAGTGAGAGCGGAGTGAACAATGAGCAGTTCTTC. This gives the protein CASSESGVNNEQFF.

The rearrangement uses TRBV5-1 and TRBJ2-3; possibly TRBD1 or TRBD2 for D (5 bases each). In germline, CDR1 is SGHRS, CDR2 YFSETQ. The CDR3 runs 13 residues. V lost 7 bases to trimming and J lost 2 bases, with 11 bases between them. For the CDR3, the DNA is TGCGCCAGCGGGGACGGATACACAGATACGCAGTATTTT. Translation gives CASGDGYTDTQYF.

The chain links TRBV5-1 to TRBJ2-6; possible D gene TRBD1, 6 bases. V lost 4 bases and J 1 base, leaving 15 bases between the germline ends. This CDR3 comprises 17 residues. Germline values: CDR1 SGHRS, CDR2 YFSETQ. The CDR3 nucleotides read TGCGCCAGCAGCGACGGGAACAGGGCGTCTGGGGCCAACGTCCTGACTTTC. It is translated as CASSDGNRASGANVLTF. Combining the CDR3 with reference TRBV5-1 and TRBJ2-6 gives the whole variable domain KAGVTQTPRYLIKTRGQQVTLSCSPISGHRSVSWYQQTPGQGLQFLFEYFSETQRNKGNFPGRFSGRQFSNSRSEMNVSTLELGDSALYLCASSDGNRASGANVLTFGAGSRLTVL.

As to this clone: A read error may produce the germline difference seen at one junction end. V gene TRBV2 combines with J gene TRBJ2-2, with D possibly being TRBD2 (5 bases). In germline, CDR1 is SNHLY, CDR2 FYNNEI. This CDR3 region has 12 residues. The CDR3 DNA follows: TGTGCCAGCAGGCTAGATGCCGGGAAGCTGTTTTTT. This codes for CASRLDAGKLFF.

The chain links TRBV9 to TRBJ1-2; 10 nucleotides match TRBD1. The V segment lost 5 bases and the J segment 4 bases; nucleotides outside the gene matches: 5. The CDR3 runs to 14 residues. CDR1 SGDLS and CDR2 YYNGEE come from the germline V gene. CDR3: CASSQGQGIYGYTF. The CDR3 DNA sequence: TGTGCCAGCAGTCAGGGACAGGGGATCTATGGCTACACCTTC.

The chain couples TRBV6-1 to TRBJ2-6; D gene ambiguous. Trimming removed 8 bases from V and 0 bases from J, with 8 bases in between. CDR1 is MNHNS and CDR2 is SASEGT in the germline V gene. The CDR3 runs to 14 residues. CDR3 region: CASSQSSGANVLTF. Here the CDR3 DNA reads TGTGCCAGCTCGCAAAGCTCTGGGGCCAACGTCCTGACTTTC.

This chain joins TRBV5-1 and TRBJ2-3; 8 nucleotides align to TRBD2. Per the germline V gene, CDR1 is SGHRS and CDR2 is YFSETQ. The CDR3 contains 18 residues. The J segment lost 0 bases and the V segment lost 0 bases, leaving 9 bases of the junction unmatched. In DNA, the CDR3 is TGCGCCAGCAGCTTGGGAAGCGGGGGTGCCCAAAGCACAGATACGCAGTATTTT. Amino acids: CASSLGSGGAQSTDTQYF.

The chain couples TRBV6-5 to TRBJ2-5; 8 bases fit TRBD2. Germline-derived CDR1 and CDR2 are MNHEY and SVGAGI. This CDR3 is built from 15 residues. The trim removed 5 bases at V and 12 bases at J, leaving 17 bases unmatched. In DNA form, the CDR3 reads TGTGCCAGCAGTAAGACTAGCGTGGCGGGGGCGATTAAGTACTTC. Translating gives CASSKTSVAGAIKYF.

This chain links TRBV18 with TRBJ1-1; D is unclear. The CDR3 length is 14 residues. Trimming left V 2 bases short and J 7 bases short, with 14 bases between. The germline CDR1 and CDR2 sequences are KGHSH and LQKENI. The CDR3 coding sequence is TGTGCCAGCTCACCAAGAGAAGGAGTGAGTGAAGCTTTCTTT. It specifies CASSPREGVSEAFF.

V usage is TRBV5-1 and J usage is TRBJ1-1; TRBD1 matches at 8 bases. Germline assignment: CDR1 SGHRS and CDR2 YFSETQ. The CDR3 totals 16 residues. J gave up 2 bases and V 0 bases, and 6 bases lay outside the gene matches. The CDR3 DNA sequence: TGCGCCAGCAGCTTGGGGCCGACAGGGGACAACACTGAAGCTTTCTTT. Protein sequence: CASSLGPTGDNTEAFF.

The V gene is TRBV7-3, the J gene TRBJ2-3; TRBD1 agrees at 8 bases. Germline V gene data show CDR1 as SGHTA and CDR2 as FQGTGA. The ends lost 5 bases at V and 3 bases at J; junction bases unmatched: 4. The CDR3 covers 14 residues. The CDR3 loop is CASSTGQGTDTQYF. The CDR3 nucleotides read TGTGCCAGCAGCACAGGACAGGGTACAGATACGCAGTATTTT.

The chain couples TRBV18 to TRBJ1-2, with D uncertain. The V gene's germline CDR1 is KGHSH and CDR2 LQKENI. V was shortened by 0 bases and J by 5 bases, with 10 bases between the two germline ends. The length of the CDR3 is 14 residues. CDR3 amino acids: CASSPPSGIYGYTF. CDR3 DNA: TGTGCCAGCTCACCACCATCAGGAATTTATGGCTACACCTTC.